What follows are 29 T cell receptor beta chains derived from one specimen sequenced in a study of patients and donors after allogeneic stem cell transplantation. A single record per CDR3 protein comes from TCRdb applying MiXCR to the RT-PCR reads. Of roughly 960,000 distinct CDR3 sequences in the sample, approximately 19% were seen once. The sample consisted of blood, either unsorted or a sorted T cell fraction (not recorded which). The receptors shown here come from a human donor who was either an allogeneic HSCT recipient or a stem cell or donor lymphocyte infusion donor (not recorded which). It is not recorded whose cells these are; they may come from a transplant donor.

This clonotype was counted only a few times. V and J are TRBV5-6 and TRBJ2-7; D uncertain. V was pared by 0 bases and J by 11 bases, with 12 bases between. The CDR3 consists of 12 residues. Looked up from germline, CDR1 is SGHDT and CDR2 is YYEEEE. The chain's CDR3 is CASSLASRTEYF. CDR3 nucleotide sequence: TGTGCCAGCAGCTTGGCCAGCCGCACTGAGTACTTC.

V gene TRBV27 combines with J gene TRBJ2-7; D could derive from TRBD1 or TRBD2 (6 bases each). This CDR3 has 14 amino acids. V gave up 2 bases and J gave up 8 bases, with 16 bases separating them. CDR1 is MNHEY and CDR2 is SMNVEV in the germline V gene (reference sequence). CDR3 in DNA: TGTGCCAGCAGTTTAGGGGCTTGGGGGGCGAAGCAGTACTTC. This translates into CASSLGAWGAKQYF.

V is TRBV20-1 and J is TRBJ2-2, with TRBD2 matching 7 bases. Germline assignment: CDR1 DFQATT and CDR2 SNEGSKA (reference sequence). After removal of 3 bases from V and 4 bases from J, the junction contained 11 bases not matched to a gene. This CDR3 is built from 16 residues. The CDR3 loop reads CSARPLSRESTGELFF. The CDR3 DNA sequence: TGCAGTGCTAGGCCTCTCTCGCGGGAGAGCACCGGGGAGCTGTTTTTT.

The CDR3 loop reads CASSQRRETQYF. The DNA for the CDR3 is TGTGCCAGCAGCCAACGTAGGGAGACCCAGTACTTC. The rearrangement uses TRBV3-1 and TRBJ2-5, with no clear D. This CDR3 has 12 residues. V shed 2 bases and J shed 5 bases, with 6 bases lying between them. Germline V CDR1 and CDR2: LGHDT, YNNKEL (reference sequence).

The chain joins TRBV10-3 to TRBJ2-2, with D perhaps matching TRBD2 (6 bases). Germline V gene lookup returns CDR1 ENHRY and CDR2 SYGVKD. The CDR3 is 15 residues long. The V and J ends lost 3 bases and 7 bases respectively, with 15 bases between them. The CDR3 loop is CAISDPRGGSGELFF. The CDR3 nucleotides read TGTGCCATCAGTGACCCGAGAGGAGGGAGCGGGGAGCTGTTTTTT.

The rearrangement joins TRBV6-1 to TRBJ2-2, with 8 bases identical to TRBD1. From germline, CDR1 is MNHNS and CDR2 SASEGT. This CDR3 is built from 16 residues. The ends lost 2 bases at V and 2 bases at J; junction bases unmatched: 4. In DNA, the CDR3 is TGTGCCAGCAGTGAACAGACAGGGGTTAACACCGGGGAGCTGTTTTTT. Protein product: CASSEQTGVNTGELFF.

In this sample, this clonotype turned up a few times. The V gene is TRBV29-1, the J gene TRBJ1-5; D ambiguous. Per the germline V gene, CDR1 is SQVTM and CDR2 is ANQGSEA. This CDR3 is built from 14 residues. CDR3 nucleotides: TGCAGGATCGTGAGGGCAGTTAGCAATCAGCCCCAGCATTTT. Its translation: CRIVRAVSNQPQHF. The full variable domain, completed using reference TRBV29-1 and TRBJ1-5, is SAVISQKPSRDICQRGTSLTIQCQVDSQVTMMFWYRQQPGQSLTLIATANQGSEATYESGFVIDKFPISRPNLTFSTLTVSNMSPEDSSIYLCRIVRAVSNQPQHFGDGTRLSIL.

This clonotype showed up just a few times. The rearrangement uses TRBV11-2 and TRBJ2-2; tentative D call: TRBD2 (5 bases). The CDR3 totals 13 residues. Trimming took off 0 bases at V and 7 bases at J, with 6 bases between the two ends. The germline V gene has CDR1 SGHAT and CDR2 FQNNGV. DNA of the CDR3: TGTGCCAGCAGCTTAGAACGGGACGGGGAGCTGTTTTTT. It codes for CASSLERDGELFF. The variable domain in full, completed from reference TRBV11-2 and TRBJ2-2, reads EAGVAQSPRYKIIEKRQSVAFWCNPISGHATLYWYQQILGQGPKLLIQFQNNGVVDDSQLPKDRFSAERLKGVDSTLKIQPAKLEDSAVYLCASSLERDGELFFGEGSRLTVL.

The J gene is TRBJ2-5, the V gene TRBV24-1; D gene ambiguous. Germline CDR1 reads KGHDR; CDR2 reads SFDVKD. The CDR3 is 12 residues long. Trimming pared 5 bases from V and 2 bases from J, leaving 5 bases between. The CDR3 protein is CATSVGQETQYF. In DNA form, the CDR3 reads TGTGCCACCAGTGTGGGGCAAGAGACCCAGTACTTC.

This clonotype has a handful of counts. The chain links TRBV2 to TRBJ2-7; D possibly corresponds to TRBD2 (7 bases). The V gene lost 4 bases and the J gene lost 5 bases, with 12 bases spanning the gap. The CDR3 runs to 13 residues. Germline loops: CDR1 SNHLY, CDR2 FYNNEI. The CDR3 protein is CASSGEGVHEQYF. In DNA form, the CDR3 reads TGTGCCAGCAGTGGGGAGGGGGTTCACGAGCAGTACTTC.

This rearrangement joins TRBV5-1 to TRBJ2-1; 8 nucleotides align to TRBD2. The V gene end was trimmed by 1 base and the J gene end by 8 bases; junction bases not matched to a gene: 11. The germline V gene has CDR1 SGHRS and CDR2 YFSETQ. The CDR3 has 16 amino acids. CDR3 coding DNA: TGCGCCAGCAGCTTGCGACGGGAGGGGTCTAGCCATGAGCAGTTCTTC. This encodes CASSLRREGSSHEQFF.

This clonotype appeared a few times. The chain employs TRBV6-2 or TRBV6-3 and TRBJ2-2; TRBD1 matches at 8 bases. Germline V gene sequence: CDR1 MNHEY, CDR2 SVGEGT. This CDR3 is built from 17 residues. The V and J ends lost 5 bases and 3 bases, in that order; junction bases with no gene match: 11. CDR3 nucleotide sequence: TGTGCCAGCAGTAGCCGGGACAGGTCATTCTACACCGGGGAGCTGTTTTTT. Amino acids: CASSSRDRSFYTGELFF.

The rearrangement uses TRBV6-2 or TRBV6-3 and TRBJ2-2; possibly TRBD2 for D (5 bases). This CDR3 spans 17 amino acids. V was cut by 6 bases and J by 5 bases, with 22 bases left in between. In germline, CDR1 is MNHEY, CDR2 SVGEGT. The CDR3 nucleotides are TGTGCCAGCAGCCTTGTCCCCCACGGGGTGAGGACCGGGGAGCTGTTTTTT. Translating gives CASSLVPHGVRTGELFF.

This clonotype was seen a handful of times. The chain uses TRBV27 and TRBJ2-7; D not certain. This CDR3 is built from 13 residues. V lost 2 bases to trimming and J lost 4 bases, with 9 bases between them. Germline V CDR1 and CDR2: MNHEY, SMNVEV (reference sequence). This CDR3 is CASSLKVGYEQYF. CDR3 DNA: TGTGCCAGCAGTTTAAAAGTTGGGTACGAGCAGTACTTC.

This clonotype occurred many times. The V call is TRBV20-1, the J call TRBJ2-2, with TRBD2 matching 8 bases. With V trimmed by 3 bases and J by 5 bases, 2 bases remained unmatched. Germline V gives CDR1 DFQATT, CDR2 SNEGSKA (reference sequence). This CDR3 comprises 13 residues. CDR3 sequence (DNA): TGCAGTGCTAGGCGGGGGGATACCGGGGAGCTGTTTTTT. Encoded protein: CSARRGDTGELFF.

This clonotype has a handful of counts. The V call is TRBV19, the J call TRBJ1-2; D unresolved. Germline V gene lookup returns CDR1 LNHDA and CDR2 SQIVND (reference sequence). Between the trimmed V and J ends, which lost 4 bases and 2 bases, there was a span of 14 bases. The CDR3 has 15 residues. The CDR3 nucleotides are TGTGCCAGTAGTAGGTCCCGAACGTCCAACTATGGCTACACCTTC. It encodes CASSRSRTSNYGYTF.

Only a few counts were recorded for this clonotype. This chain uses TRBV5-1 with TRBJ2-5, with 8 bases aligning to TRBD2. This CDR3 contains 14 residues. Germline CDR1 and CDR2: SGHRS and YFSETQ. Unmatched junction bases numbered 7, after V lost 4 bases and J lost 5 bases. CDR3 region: CASSLERETETQYF. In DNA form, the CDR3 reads TGCGCCAGCAGCCTAGAGCGGGAGACGGAGACCCAGTACTTC.

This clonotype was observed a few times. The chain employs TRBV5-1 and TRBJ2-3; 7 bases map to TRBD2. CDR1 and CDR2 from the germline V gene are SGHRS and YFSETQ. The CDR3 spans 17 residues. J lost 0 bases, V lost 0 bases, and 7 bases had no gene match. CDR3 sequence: CASSLVRAGPSTDTQYF. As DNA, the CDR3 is TGCGCCAGCAGCTTGGTTCGAGCGGGGCCGAGCACAGATACGCAGTATTTT.

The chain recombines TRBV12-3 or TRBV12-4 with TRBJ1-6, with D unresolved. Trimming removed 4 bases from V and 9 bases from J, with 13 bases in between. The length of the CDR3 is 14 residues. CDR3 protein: CASSSLRALSPLHF. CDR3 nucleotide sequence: TGTGCCAGCAGTTCCTTAAGAGCCCTTTCACCCCTCCACTTT.

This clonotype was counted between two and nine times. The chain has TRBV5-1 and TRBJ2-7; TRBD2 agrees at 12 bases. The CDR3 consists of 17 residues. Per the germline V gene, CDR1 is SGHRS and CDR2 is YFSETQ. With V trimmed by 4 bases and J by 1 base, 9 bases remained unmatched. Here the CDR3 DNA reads TGCGCCAGCAGCCCCGGACTAGCGGGGACACCTTCCTACGAGCAGTACTTC. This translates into CASSPGLAGTPSYEQYF.

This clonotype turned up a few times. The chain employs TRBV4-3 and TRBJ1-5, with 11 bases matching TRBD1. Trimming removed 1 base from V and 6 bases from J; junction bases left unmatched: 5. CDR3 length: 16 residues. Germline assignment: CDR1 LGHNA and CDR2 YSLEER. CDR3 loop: CASSQGRTGGSQPQHF. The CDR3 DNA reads TGCGCCAGCAGCCAAGGAAGGACAGGGGGCAGTCAGCCCCAGCATTTT.

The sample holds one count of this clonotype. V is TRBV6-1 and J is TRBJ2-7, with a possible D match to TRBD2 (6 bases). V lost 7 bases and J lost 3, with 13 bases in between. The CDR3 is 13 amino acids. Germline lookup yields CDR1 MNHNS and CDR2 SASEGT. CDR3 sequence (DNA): TGTGCCAGCATAGGAGGGAGAAGCTACGAGCAGTACTTC. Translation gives CASIGGRSYEQYF.

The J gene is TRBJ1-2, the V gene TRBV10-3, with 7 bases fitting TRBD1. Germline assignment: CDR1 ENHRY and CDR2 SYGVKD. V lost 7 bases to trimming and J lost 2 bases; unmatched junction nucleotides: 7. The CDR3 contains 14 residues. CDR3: CAITPGGKNYGYTF. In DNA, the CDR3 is TGTGCCATCACCCCAGGGGGGAAGAACTATGGCTACACCTTC.

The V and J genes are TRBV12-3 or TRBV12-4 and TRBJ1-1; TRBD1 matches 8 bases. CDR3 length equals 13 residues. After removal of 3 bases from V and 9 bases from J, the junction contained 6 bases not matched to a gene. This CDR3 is CASSFSTGDKAFF. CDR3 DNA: TGTGCCAGCAGTTTCTCGACAGGGGATAAAGCTTTCTTT.

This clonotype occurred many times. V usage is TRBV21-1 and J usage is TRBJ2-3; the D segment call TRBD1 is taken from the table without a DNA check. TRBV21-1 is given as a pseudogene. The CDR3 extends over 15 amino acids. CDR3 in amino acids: CASSKGTGGQDTQYF. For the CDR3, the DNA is TGTGCCAGCAGCAAGGGGACCGGGGGACAGGATACGCAGTATTTT.

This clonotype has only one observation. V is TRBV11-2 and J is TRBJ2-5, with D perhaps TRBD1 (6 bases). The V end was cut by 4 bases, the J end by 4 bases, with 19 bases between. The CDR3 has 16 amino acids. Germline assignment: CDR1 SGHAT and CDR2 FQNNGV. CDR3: CASSSRGQPRGETQYF. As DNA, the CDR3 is TGTGCCAGCAGCTCTAGGGGACAACCCAGGGGAGAGACCCAGTACTTC.

CDR3 coding DNA: TGCGCCAGCAGGGACGAAAGCCGGAGGGCAGATACGCAGTATTTT. It encodes CASRDESRRADTQYF. The V and J genes are TRBV5-1 and TRBJ2-3; possible D gene TRBD2, 6 bases. Deletions cut 5 bases from V and 4 bases from J, with 17 bases between. Germline V gene lookup returns CDR1 SGHRS and CDR2 YFSETQ. This CDR3 is built from 15 residues.

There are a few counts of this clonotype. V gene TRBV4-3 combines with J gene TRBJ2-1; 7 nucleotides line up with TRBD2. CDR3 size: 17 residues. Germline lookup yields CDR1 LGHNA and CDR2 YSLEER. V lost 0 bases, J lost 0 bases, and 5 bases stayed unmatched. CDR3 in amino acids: CASSQERGDRSYNEQFF. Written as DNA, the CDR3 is TGCGCCAGCAGCCAAGAACGGGGGGACCGCTCCTACAATGAGCAGTTCTTC.

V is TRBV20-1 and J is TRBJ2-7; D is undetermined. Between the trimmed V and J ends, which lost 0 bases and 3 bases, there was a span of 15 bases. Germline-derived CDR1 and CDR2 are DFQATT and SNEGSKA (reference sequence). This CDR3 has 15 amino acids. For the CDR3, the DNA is TGCAGTGCTAGAGATCGTGGCCAGGCTAACTACGAGCAGTACTTC. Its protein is CSARDRGQANYEQYF.